The source of this T cell receptor beta chain is a study of graft-versus-host responses after intestinal transplantation (dated by TCRdb to 2020 to 2022). For the wider study: Recipients received multivisceral, liver-intestinal, or isolated intestinal transplants. Every recipient was given anti-thymocyte globulin induction, then maintenance tacrolimus and steroids for around three years. A peak of at least 4% donor T cells among recipient peripheral blood mononuclear cells was the definition used for donor T cell macrochimerism. Of the 20 to 25 intestinal transplant recipients enrolled in the cohort, one of whom was a retransplant, 3 patients without pretransplant specimens were excluded. Alloreactive clones were identified by sequencing pre-transplant mixed lymphocyte reaction products and comparing them with unstimulated pre-transplant donor and recipient T cells. After intestinal transplantation, graft-versus-host and host-versus-graft alloreactive T cell clones in the graft, circulation and bone marrow were tracked using bulk TCR-beta CDR3 sequencing. Instead of going to the commercial service, samples from a few later patients were sequenced in-house on an Illumina MiSeq and processed with MiXCR.

Summary of the overall study and its limitations: Patients with donor T cell macrochimerism had high GvH to HvG T cell clonal ratios in their allografts. Early after transplant, declines in HvG clones were associated with peak levels of circulating GvH clones. GvH clones were detected in recipient bone marrow, and some appeared earlier in ileal mucosa or blood, consistent with an intestinal mucosal origin. The conclusions were limited by the relatively low number and heterogeneity of the intestinal transplant patients.

This clone showed up just once. No clone much larger than this one lies a single base away; base qualities are absent. Interpreted using the paper, the time point label stands for: cells obtained before transplantation from donor or recipient. In mixed lymphocyte reactions, 200,000 CFSE-labeled pre-transplant responders were plated with 200,000 irradiated violet-dye-labeled stimulators and cultured for 5 to 6 days. Proliferating CD3+CD4+CFSE-low and CD3+CD8+CFSE-low responder cells were FACS-sorted on a BD Influx sorter after the mixed lymphocyte reaction. The CDR3 runs 16 residues from the cysteine to the phenylalanine. The retained sequence is limited to the CDR3, 48 bases, with the frame set at the first base. The protocol used for the library was the immunoSEQ multiplex PCR assay. In most patients, genomic DNA was isolated using the Qiagen DNeasy Blood and Tissue Kit and sent frozen to Adaptive Biotechnologies for TCR sequencing. For most patients, high-throughput TCR-beta CDR3 sequencing of genomic DNA was performed by Adaptive Biotechnologies. In the original analysis: Adaptive's ImmunoSEQ software was the source of the TCR sequencing data for about 18 patients, while three other patients were processed with MiXCR and VDJtools. To correct CD4 versus CD8 sorting errors, any sequence found in both subsets at a frequency ratio below 5:1 was removed. Because the origin of CDR3 nucleotide sequences shared between donor and recipient could not be assigned, those sequences were removed. At least 2-fold expansion over unstimulated cells and a minimum CFSE-low frequency of 0.002% (template counts) or 0.001% (read counts) were required for clones to be classified as alloreactive. Clones detected in sequenced pre-transplant spleen, lymph node, or MLR CFSE-low populations of the donor or recipient were defined as mappable. Cumulative frequency of alloreactive clones was calculated as a percentage of all sequences weighted by copy number. Sourced from immuneACCESS, this table was stored by TCRdb with only in-frame sequences that have V and J called. A share of the clones is absent; for the studies checked, an unresolved V gene accounts for under half, and the remainder has no known explanation. That table furnishes V, J and clone size, whereas the DNA furnished D and trimming. This sample is represented by more than 4,000 clones; roughly 25% of them were singletons. Around 3.5% of the sample comes from the top ten.

This clonotype originated in a human patient who was an organ donor for intestinal transplantation. This receptor chain uses TRBV21-1 and TRBJ1-1; the tabulated D call, TRBD1, remains unverified against the DNA. TRBV21-1 represents a pseudogene. The sequencing used alloreactive CD4+ T cells from a mixed lymphocyte reaction culture, collected before transplantation. The sample's cell subset or site, from its label and the paper: CFSE-low proliferating T cells sorted from approximately six-day pre-transplant mixed lymphocyte reaction (GvH or HvG direction). The DNA sequence is as follows: TGTGCCAGCAGGAGCTGGATAGACACAATTCGCACTGAAGCTTTCTTT. Its product reads: CASRSWIDTIRTEAFF.